The sequence of this T cell receptor beta chain was determined in a study of T cell responses to AZD1222 COVID-19 vaccine. Clones were sequenced by immunoSEQ multiplex PCR, and TCRdb holds only the in-frame ones, with some missing. The sample holds 140,000 to 150,000 clones, about 92% seen once. This CDR3 comprises 13 residues. CDR1 and CDR2 from the germline V gene are SGHTA and FQGNSA. The ends lost 5 bases at V and 3 bases at J; junction bases unmatched: 3. This clonotype originated in an adult who received the AZD1222 COVID-19 vaccine. The starting material was peripheral blood, obtained 28 days after the second AZD1222 dose. The V gene is TRBV7-2, the J gene TRBJ2-7; 8 bases align to TRBD2. For the CDR3, the DNA is TGTGCCAGCAGCCCGGGACTAGACTACGAGCAGTACTTC. Protein product: CASSPGLDYEQYF.